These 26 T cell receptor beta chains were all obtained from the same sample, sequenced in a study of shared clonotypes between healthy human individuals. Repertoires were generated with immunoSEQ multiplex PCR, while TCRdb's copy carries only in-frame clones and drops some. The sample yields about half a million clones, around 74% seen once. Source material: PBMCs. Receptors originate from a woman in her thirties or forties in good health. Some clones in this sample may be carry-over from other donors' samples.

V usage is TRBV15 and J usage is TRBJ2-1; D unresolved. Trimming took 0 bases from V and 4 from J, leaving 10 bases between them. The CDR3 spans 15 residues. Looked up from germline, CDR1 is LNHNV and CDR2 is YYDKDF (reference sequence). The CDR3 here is CATSRDIAEYNEQFF. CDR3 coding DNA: TGTGCCACCAGCAGAGATATAGCAGAATACAATGAGCAGTTCTTC. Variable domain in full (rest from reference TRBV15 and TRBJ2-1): DAMVIQNPRYQVTQFGKPVTLSCSQTLNHNVMYWYQQKSSQAPKLLFHYYDKDFNNEADTPDNFQSRRPNTSFCFLDIRSPGLGDTAMYLCATSRDIAEYNEQFFGPGTRLTVL.

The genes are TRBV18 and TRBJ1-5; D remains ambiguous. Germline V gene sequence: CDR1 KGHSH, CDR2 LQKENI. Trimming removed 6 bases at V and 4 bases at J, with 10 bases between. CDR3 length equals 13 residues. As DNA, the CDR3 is TGTGCCAGCTCCCCAACCGAGAATCAGCCCCAGCATTTT. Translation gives CASSPTENQPQHF.

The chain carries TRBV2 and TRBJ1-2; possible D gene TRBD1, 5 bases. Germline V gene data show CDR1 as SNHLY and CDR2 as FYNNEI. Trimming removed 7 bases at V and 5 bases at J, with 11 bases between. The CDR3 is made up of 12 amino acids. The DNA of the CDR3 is TGTGCCAGCAAACCAGGGAAGTATGGCTACACCTTC. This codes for CASKPGKYGYTF. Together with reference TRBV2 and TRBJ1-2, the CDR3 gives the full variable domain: EPEVTQTPSHQVTQMGQEVILRCVPISNHLYFYWYRQILGQKVEFLVSFYNNEISEKSEIFDDQFSVERPDGSNFTLKIRSTKLEDSAMYFCASKPGKYGYTFGSGTRLTVV.

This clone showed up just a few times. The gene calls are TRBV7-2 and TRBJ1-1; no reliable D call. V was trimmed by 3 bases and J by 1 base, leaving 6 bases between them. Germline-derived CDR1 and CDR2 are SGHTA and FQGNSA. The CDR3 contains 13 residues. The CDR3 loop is CASSFTRNTEAFF. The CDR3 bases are TGTGCCAGCAGCTTCACGAGGAACACTGAAGCTTTCTTT.

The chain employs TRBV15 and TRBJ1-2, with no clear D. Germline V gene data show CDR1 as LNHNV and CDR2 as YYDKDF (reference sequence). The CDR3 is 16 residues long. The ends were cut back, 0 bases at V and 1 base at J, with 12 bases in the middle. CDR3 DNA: TGTGCCACCAGCAGAGATATAAGGGAAAGTAACTATGGCTACACCTTC. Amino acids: CATSRDIRESNYGYTF.

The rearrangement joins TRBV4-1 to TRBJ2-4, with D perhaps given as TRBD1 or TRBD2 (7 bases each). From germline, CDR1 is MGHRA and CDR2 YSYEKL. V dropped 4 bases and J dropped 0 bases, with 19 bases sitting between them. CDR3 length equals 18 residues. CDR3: CASSLGGSSGIAKNIQYF. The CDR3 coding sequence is TGCGCCAGCAGCCTAGGGGGCTCTAGCGGTATAGCCAAAAACATTCAGTACTTC.

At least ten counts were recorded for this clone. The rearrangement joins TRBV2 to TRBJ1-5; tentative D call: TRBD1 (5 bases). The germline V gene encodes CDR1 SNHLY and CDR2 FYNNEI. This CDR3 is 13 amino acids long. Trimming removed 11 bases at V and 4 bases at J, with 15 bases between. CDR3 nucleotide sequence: TGTGCCTCCAGCCTGGGGCCGAATCAGCCCCAGCATTTT. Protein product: CASSLGPNQPQHF.

Written as DNA, the CDR3 is TGTGCCAGCAGCGTTTTAGGGGATCCCTCTGGAAACACCATATATTTT. Amino acids: CASSVLGDPSGNTIYF. The rearrangement links TRBV9 to TRBJ1-3; D might be TRBD1 (5 bases). The CDR3 runs 16 residues. Trimming pared 2 bases from V and 0 bases from J, leaving 12 bases between. Germline V gene lookup returns CDR1 SGDLS and CDR2 YYNGEE.

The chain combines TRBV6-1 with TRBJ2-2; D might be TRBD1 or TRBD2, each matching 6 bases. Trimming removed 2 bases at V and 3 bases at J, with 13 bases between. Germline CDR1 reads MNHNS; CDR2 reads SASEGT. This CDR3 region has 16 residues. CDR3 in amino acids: CASSERGRGDTGELFF. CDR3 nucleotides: TGTGCCAGCAGTGAACGGGGGCGCGGAGACACCGGGGAGCTGTTTTTT.

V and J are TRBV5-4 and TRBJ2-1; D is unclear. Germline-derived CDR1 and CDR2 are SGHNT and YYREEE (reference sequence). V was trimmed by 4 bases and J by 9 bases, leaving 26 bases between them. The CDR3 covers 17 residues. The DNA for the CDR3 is TGTGCCAGCAGCCCGGCCTCGACCGGCCCCAGTCCCACTGAGCAGTTCTTC. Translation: CASSPASTGPSPTEQFF.

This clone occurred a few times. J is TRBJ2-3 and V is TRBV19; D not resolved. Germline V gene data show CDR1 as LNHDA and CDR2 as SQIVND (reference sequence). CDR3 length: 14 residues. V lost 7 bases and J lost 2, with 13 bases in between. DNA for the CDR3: TGTGCCAGTACCGAGCAGCGAGACACAGATACGCAGTATTTT. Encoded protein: CASTEQRDTDTQYF.

CDR3 residues: CASRLAPQETQYF. In DNA form, the CDR3 reads TGTGCCAGTAGACTAGCACCCCAAGAGACCCAGTACTTC. The chain employs TRBV19 and TRBJ2-5, with D tentatively TRBD2 (6 bases). CDR1 LNHDA and CDR2 SQIVND come from the germline V gene (reference sequence). The CDR3 sequence is 13 residues long. Trimming took off 6 bases at V and 1 base at J, with 9 bases between the two ends. Full variable domain (remainder filled in from reference TRBV19 and TRBJ2-5): DGGITQSPKYLFRKEGQNVTLSCEQNLNHDAMYWYRQDPGQGLRLIYYSQIVNDFQKGDIAEGYSVSREKKESFPLTVTSAQKNPTAFYLCASRLAPQETQYFGPGTRLLVL.

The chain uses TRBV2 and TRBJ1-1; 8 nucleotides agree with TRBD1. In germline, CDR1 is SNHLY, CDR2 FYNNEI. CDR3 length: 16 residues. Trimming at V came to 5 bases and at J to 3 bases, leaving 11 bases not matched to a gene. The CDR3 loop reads CASSPGQGRWHTEAFF. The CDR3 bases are TGTGCCAGCAGTCCCGGACAGGGCAGGTGGCACACTGAAGCTTTCTTT.

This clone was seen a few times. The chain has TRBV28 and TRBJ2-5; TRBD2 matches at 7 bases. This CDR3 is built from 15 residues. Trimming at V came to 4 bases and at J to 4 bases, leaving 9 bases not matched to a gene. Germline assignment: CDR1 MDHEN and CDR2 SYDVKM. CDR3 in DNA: TGTGCCAGCAGTTCCTCCTCGGGCGGGGGAGAGACCCAGTACTTC. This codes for CASSSSSGGGETQYF.

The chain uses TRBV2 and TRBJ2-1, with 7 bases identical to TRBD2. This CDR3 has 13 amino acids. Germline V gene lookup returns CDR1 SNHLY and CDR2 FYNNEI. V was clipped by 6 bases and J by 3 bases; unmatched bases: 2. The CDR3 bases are TGTGCCAGCAGACTAGCGTTCTACAATGAGCAGTTCTTC. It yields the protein CASRLAFYNEQFF.

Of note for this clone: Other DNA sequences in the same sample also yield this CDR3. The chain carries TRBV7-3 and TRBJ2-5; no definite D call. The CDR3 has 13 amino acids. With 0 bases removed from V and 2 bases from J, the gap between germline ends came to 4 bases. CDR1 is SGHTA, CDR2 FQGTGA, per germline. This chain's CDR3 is CASSLTVQETQYF. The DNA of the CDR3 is TGTGCCAGCAGCTTAACTGTTCAAGAGACCCAGTACTTC.

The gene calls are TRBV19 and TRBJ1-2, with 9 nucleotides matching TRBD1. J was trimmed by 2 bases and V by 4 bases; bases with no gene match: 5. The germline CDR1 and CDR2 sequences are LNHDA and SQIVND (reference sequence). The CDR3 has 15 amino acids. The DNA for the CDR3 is TGTGCCAGTAGTAACTACAGGGGGCGCAACTATGGCTACACCTTC. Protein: CASSNYRGRNYGYTF.

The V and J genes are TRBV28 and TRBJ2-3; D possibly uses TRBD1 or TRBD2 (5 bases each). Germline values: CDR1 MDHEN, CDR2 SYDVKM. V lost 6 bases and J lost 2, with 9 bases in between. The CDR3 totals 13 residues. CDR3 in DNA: TGTGCCAGCAGAGGGACCATCACAGATACGCAGTATTTT. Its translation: CASRGTITDTQYF.

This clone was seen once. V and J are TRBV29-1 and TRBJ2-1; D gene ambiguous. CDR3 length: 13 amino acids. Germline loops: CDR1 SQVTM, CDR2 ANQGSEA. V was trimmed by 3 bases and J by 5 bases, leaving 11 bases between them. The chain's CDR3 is CSVEEQTNNEQFF. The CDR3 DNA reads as TGCAGCGTTGAGGAACAGACAAACAATGAGCAGTTCTTC.

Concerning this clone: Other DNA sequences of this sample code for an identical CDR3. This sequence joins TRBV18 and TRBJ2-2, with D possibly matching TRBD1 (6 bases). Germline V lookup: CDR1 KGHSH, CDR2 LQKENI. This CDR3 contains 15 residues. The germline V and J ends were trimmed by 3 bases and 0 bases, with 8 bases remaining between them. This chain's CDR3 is CASSPGQSNTGELFF. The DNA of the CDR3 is TGTGCCAGCTCACCGGGACAATCGAACACCGGGGAGCTGTTTTTT.

CDR3 amino acids: CASSLGGTENEKLFF. CDR3 in DNA: TGTGCCAGCAGTTTAGGGGGGACCGAAAATGAAAAACTGTTTTTT. The chain has TRBV28 and TRBJ1-4, with TRBD1 as a possible D gene (5 bases). The CDR3 loop spans 15 amino acids. The germline gives CDR1 MDHEN, CDR2 SYDVKM. Trimming stripped 2 bases from V and 5 bases from J, with 12 bases between.

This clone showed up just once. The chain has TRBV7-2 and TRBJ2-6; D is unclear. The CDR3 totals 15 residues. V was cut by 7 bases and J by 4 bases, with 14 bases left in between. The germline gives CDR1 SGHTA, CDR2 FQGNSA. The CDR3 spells CASNLQPLGANVLTF. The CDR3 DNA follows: TGTGCCAGCAACCTCCAACCACTGGGGGCCAACGTCCTGACTTTC.

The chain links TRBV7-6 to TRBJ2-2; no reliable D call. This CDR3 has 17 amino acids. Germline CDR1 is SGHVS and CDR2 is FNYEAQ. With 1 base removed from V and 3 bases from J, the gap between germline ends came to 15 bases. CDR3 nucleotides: TGTGCCAGCAGCTTAGTAGGAGTTGCGACCTACACCGGGGAGCTGTTTTTT. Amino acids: CASSLVGVATYTGELFF.

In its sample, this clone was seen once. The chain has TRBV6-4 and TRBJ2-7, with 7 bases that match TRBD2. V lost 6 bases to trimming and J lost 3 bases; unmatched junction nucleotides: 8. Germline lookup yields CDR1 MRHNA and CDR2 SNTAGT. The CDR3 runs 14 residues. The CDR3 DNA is TGTGCCAGCAGCCCTGAGGGCGGGAGCTACGAGCAGTACTTC. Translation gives CASSPEGGSYEQYF.

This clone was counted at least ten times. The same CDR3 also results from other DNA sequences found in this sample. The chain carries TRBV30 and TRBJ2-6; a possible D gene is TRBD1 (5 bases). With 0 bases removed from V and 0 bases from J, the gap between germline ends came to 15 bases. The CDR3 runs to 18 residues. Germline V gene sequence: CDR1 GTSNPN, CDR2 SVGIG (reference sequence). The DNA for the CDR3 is TGTGCCTGGAGTGTAGACCAGGGTTCATACTCTGGGGCCAACGTCCTGACTTTC. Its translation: CAWSVDQGSYSGANVLTF.

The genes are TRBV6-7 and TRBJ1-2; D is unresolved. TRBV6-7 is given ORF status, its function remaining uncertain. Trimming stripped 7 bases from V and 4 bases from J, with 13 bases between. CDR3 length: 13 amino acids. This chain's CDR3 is CASKAVLIYGYTF. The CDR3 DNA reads TGTGCCAGCAAAGCAGTCCTTATCTATGGCTACACCTTC.